This is a list of T cell receptor beta chains from one sample in a study of T cell therapy after organ transplantation. Clones were sequenced by immunoSEQ multiplex PCR, and TCRdb holds only the in-frame ones, with some missing. This sample carries about 48,000 clones, 85% to 95% of them seen once, and the ten largest clones take approximately 3.4%. The antigens these receptors bind are not known. The input for sequencing was CD8+ T cells from blood, taken before autologous CMV-specific T cell therapy. Every receptor here comes from a human patient who had received a solid organ transplant and had CMV disease. Each CDR3 is given with its conserved first and last residue. D genes are given only for firm matches. A row's size may be missing; if present it is once, few, many or a size class.

TRBV5-1	TRBJ2-7	TRBD2	-	TGCGCCAGCAGCTTGACGGCGGGAGGACGCTCCTACGAGCAGTACTTC	CASSLTAGGRSYEQYF
TRBV6-5	TRBJ2-3	TRBD2	-	TGTGCCAGCAGTCGGACTAGCGACACAGATACGCAGTATTTT	CASSRTSDTDTQYF
TRBV30	TRBJ1-6	-	once	-	CAWSVGTGNSPPHF
TRBV5-1	TRBJ1-3	TRBD1	-	TGCGCCAGCAGCTTGACTGATCAGGGGGCGAACACCATATATTTT	CASSLTDQGANTIYF
TRBV6-5	TRBJ1-5	-	-	TGTGCCAGCAGCCTTGATGCTGAGGGGGAGCCCCAGCATTTT	CASSLDAEGEPQHF
TRBV7-9	TRBJ1-4	-	-	TGTGCCAGCCAGGAGGATAACTACAGGGAATTTGTAGGCGAAAAACTGTTTTTT	CASQEDNYREFVGEKLFF
TRBV2	TRBJ1-5	-	-	TGTGCCAGCAGCTCCGGGGCCAGCAATCAGCCCCAGCATTTT	CASSSGASNQPQHF
TRBV5-1	TRBJ1-6	TRBD1	-	TGCGCCAGCAGCATTCGGACAGGGAAAAATTCACCCCTCCACTTT	CASSIRTGKNSPLHF
TRBV4-3	TRBJ2-1	TRBD2	once	TGCGCCAGCAGCCAAGCGACGGGACTAGCGGGGAACAATGAGCAGTTCTTC	CASSQATGLAGNNEQFF
TRBV5-1	TRBJ2-3	TRBD1	-	TGCGCCAGCAGCCCTAAACAGGGGGGCACAGATACGCAGTATTTT	CASSPKQGGTDTQYF
TRBV13	TRBJ2-1	-	few	TGTGCCAGCAGCCCACTGGGGGACCCGGGGGAGCAGTTCTTC	CASSPLGDPGEQFF
TRBV7-9	TRBJ1-1	TRBD1	-	TGTGCCAGCAGCCTTCCTCCAGGGGGGGGTCTGGACACTGAAGCTTTCTTT	CASSLPPGGGLDTEAFF
TRBV11-2	TRBJ2-7	-	-	TGTGCCAGCAGCTTAGGATCCGGGACACTCTACGAGCAGTACTTC	CASSLGSGTLYEQYF
TRBV27	TRBJ2-7	TRBD1	-	TGTGCCAGCAGCCCAGGGACAGAGGCCTACGAGCAGTACTTC	CASSPGTEAYEQYF
TRBV27	TRBJ2-3	-	-	TGTGCCAGCAGCAGACAGGATACGGATACGCAGTATTTT	CASSRQDTDTQYF
TRBV9	TRBJ2-7	TRBD1	once	TGTGCCAGCAGCGTAGAGGACAGGGTAAACGAGCAGTACTTC	CASSVEDRVNEQYF
TRBV5-6	TRBJ2-3	-	-	TGTGCCACAACAGGGCCAGATACGCAGTATTTT	CATTGPDTQYF
TRBV13	TRBJ2-5	TRBD1	-	TGTGCCAGCAGCCAAAGGACAGGGGAAGAGACCCAGTACTTC	CASSQRTGEETQYF
TRBV27	TRBJ1-1	-	-	TGTGCCAGCAGTTTTTCTTATGGCAGGGAAGACACTGAAGCTTTCTTT	CASSFSYGREDTEAFF
TRBV5-6	TRBJ2-1	TRBD1	-	TGTGCCAGCAGCTTGGTTGCCGGACAGGGGGTCCTTGAGCAGTTCTTC	CASSLVAGQGVLEQFF
TRBV14	TRBJ2-1	TRBD2	-	TGTGCCAGCAGCCATGGAGCGGGGGGGCCGAATGAGCAGTTCTTC	CASSHGAGGPNEQFF
TRBV6-1	TRBJ1-1	-	-	TGTGCCAGCATGTGGTCAGGTCCCGAAGCTTTCTTT	CASMWSGPEAFF
TRBV4-3	TRBJ2-1	-	-	TGCGCCAGCAGCCAAGGCAACACAGGGTACAATGAGCAGTTCTTC	CASSQGNTGYNEQFF
TRBV13	TRBJ1-1	-	-	TGTGCCAGCAGCTCAATTGGTCGGCAGGGCCCCCGGGACACTGAAGCTTTCTTT	CASSSIGRQGPRDTEAFF
TRBV5-1	TRBJ1-1	TRBD1	-	TGCGCCAGCAGTCTTAAGGACAGGGCGTATGGTGAAGCTTTCTTT	CASSLKDRAYGEAFF
TRBV20-1	TRBJ2-1	-	-	TGCAGTGCCCCCCTTATTTCTGAGCAGTTCTTC	CSAPLISEQFF
TRBV27	TRBJ1-2	TRBD1	-	TGTGCCAGCGGGGGGCAGGGACAGGCAATTGGCTACACCTTC	CASGGQGQAIGYTF
TRBV6-5	TRBJ1-2	-	once	TGTGCCAGCACCCTGGGCGGGAGCTATGGCTACACCTTC	CASTLGGSYGYTF
TRBV19	TRBJ2-7	-	-	TGTGCCAGTAGTATGTGGTTGTCCTACGAGCAGTACTTC	CASSMWLSYEQYF
TRBV7-9	TRBJ1-4	-	-	TGTGCCAGCAGCTCCCCCCTTGGGACGGCGAAACTGTTTTTT	CASSSPLGTAKLFF
TRBV7-7	TRBJ2-1	-	-	TGTGCCAGCAGCCCAGGACCAACGCTTTCCTACAATGAGCAGTTCTTC	CASSPGPTLSYNEQFF
TRBV5-6	TRBJ2-1	-	-	TGTGCCAGCAGCCTAAGGGGTGAGCAGTTCTTC	CASSLRGEQFF
TRBV4-3	TRBJ1-1	-	-	TGCGCCAGCAGCCAAGACGGCACTGAAGCTTTCTTT	CASSQDGTEAFF
TRBV13	TRBJ2-1	-	-	TGTGCCAGCAGCACCGGGACTCCACCGGACAATGAGCAGTTCTTC	CASSTGTPPDNEQFF
TRBV9	TRBJ1-2	-	-	TGTGCCAGCAGCGCGACAGAGAACTATGGCTACACCTTC	CASSATENYGYTF
TRBV7-9	TRBJ2-1	-	once	TGTGCCAGCAGCTTAGATCCTGGGGGTTCCTACAATGAGCAGTTCTTC	CASSLDPGGSYNEQFF
TRBV6-4	TRBJ2-3	TRBD2	few	TGTGCCAGCAGTGACTCGTCGGGGGGGCGAGATACGCAGTATTTT	CASSDSSGGRDTQYF
TRBV27	TRBJ2-3	-	once	TGTGCCAGCAGTTTGGATGGAGATACGCAGTATTTT	CASSLDGDTQYF
TRBV18	TRBJ1-4	-	-	TGTGCCAGCTCACCACAAACAGGGCGAACTAATGAAAAACTGTTTTTT	CASSPQTGRTNEKLFF
TRBV19	TRBJ2-7	TRBD1	-	TGTGCCAGTAGCCTCGGACAGGGGGGGTACGAGCAGTACTTC	CASSLGQGGYEQYF
TRBV6-1	TRBJ2-5	-	-	TGTGCCAGCAGTGAATCCCCGGGACCTAGGTACCAAGAGACCCAGTACTTC	CASSESPGPRYQETQYF
TRBV10-3	TRBJ1-2	-	-	TGTGCCATCAGTGAGAATCAGGGGCCCGGCTACACCTTC	CAISENQGPGYTF
TRBV15	TRBJ2-1	-	-	TGTGCCACCAGCGAGGCATGGGGCAACAATGAGCAGTTCTTC	CATSEAWGNNEQFF